This T cell receptor beta chain was captured in a study of CD8+ T cells in alopecia areata. This clone has a single count. One end of the junction fails to match germline, which may point to a read error. Once RNA had been extracted, it was reverse transcribed into cDNA to act as the sequencing template. Produced via immunoSEQ multiplex PCR; TCRdb's table is partial and in-frame only. The sample lists 90,000 to 100,000 clones, more than 55% occurring once. Germline-derived CDR1 and CDR2 are SNHLY and FYNNEI. This CDR3 comprises 13 residues. Treatment here: oral pan-JAK inhibitor, 5-10 mg twice daily. This specimen was CD8+ T cells sorted from blood, taken at week 4, from a patient treated with tofacitinib. This chain joins TRBV2 and TRBJ2-7, with 7 bases fitting TRBD2. This sequence was found in a human donor with alopecia areata. The CDR3 loop reads CASNGGSSYEQCF. The CDR3 coding sequence is TGTGCCAGCAACGGGGGGAGCTCCTACGAGCAGTGCTTC.